These T cell receptor beta chains were read from a single sample in a study of early T cells in non-severe SARS-CoV-2 infection. TCRdb itself ran the 5' RACE reads through MiXCR, one entry per CDR3 protein. The sample shows 45,000 to 65,000 distinct CDR3 sequences, around 10% of them seen only once. The specimen was whole blood. Source of these receptors: an adult who was a healthcare worker with PCR-confirmed SARS-CoV-2 infection or an uninfected control (not recorded which). Both conserved end residues are part of each CDR3.

12	TRBJ1-1	TRBV6-2/TRBV6-3	CASSYGIIEAFF
15	TRBJ2-2	TRBV7-9	CAIVGGARNTGELFF
11	TRBJ2-3	TRBV5-5	CASSHTDTQYF
17	TRBJ2-6	TRBV6-5	CASTPWGRPGGANVLTF
18	TRBJ1-1	TRBV2	CASSEAPGQSRFVTEAFF
15	TRBJ1-5	TRBV12-3/TRBV12-4	CASSLTREGNQPQHF
16	TRBJ1-5	TRBV16	CASSLDRGLRNQPQHF
12	TRBJ1-1	TRBV6-4	CASSDSRRGAFF
15	TRBJ2-5	TRBV7-3	CASSLTGGLAETQYF
12	TRBJ1-2	TRBV18	CASSPPQGVRNF
16	TRBJ1-2	TRBV19	CASSPTPGHLMFGYTF
15	TRBJ2-7	TRBV20-1	CSASETSGGSYEQYF
14	TRBJ1-5	TRBV7-9	CASSLGTSGQPQHF
13	TRBJ2-7	TRBV7-3	CASSLTWDSEQYF
13	TRBJ1-6	TRBV7-9	CASSGQANSPLHF
14	TRBJ2-1	TRBV4-2	CASRRLAGYNEQFF
14	TRBJ1-6	TRBV7-9	CASSLGQGGSPLHF
17	TRBJ2-1	TRBV19	CASSIDPIAGGPNEQFF
16	TRBJ1-2	TRBV4-3	CASSQKRGQGNYGYTF
12	TRBJ2-7	TRBV3-1	CASSPTGVEQYF
14	TRBJ2-7	TRBV11-2	CASSYSGRAYEQYF
18	TRBJ1-1	TRBV28	CASSFMTGGVGMNTEAFF
13	TRBJ1-3	TRBV28	CASSLWQRNTIYF
15	TRBJ1-5	TRBV19	CASRARQVSNQPQHF
15	TRBJ1-1	TRBV6-5	CASSIFGTGGTEAFF
15	TRBJ1-2	TRBV4-3	CASSQEMGRSYGYTF
13	TRBJ2-3	TRBV7-2	CASTSGEFDTQYF
16	TRBJ2-1	TRBV12-5	CASGPALAGGYNEQFF
12	TRBJ2-3	TRBV6-6	CASSSPQDTQYF
12	TRBJ1-5	TRBV5-8	CASSLSGQPQHF
12	TRBJ1-2	TRBV7-2	CASSQSTGRYTF
13	TRBJ2-7	TRBV6-5	CASSSYYDYEQYF
15	TRBJ1-1	TRBV27	CASSSSGGPPTEAFF
13	TRBJ1-2	TRBV12-3/TRBV12-4	CASSFAGNYGYTF
11	TRBJ2-7	TRBV30	CAWRGSDEQYF
14	TRBJ1-6	TRBV6-5	CASSTPRSNSPLHF
16	TRBJ2-7	TRBV19	CASSSFWQGESHEQYF
11	TRBJ2-1	TRBV12-3/TRBV12-4	CASTKTNEQFF
17	TRBJ2-2	TRBV5-1	CASSLEAGWGNTGELFF